This T cell receptor (beta chain) was obtained from a study of regulatory T cells in long-lasting Graves disease (TCRdb year 2021). Background on the whole study: To count as having persistent Graves' disease, a patient had to have received antithyroid drug treatment for over 5 years with TSH receptor autoantibodies remaining persistently positive. Peripheral blood TCR sequencing and RNA sequencing compared persistent Graves' disease patients with newly diagnosed Graves' disease patients. The study was conducted in China and was registered as a clinical trial. Persistent Graves' disease patients in the clinical cohort had taken antithyroid drugs for about 10.3 years on average. A total of about 33 samples underwent TCR sequencing: around 13 from persistent and about 20 from newly diagnosed Graves' disease patients.

Comment on this clonotype: Its antigen target is currently unknown. Base qualities are not at hand, and no much larger clone is one base apart.

CDR1 MNHEY and CDR2 SVGAGI were looked up in the germline V gene. Spanning cysteine to phenylalanine, the CDR3 consists of 11 amino acids. The kept DNA is CDR3 alone, 33 bases in frame from the first base. V loses 6 bases of germline sequence and J loses 7 bases, and the interval between the two ends is 9 bases. The receptor library was made with multiplex PCR. These reads were obtained on an Illumina HiSeq 4000. iRepertoire HTBI primers and Arm-PCR amplification of CDR3 regions were used to construct TCR beta libraries. Before sequencing, the PCR products went through gel purification. Per the source publication's procedure: Across samples, 60 to 80 TRBV and 13 to 15 TRBJ segments were identified and used for gene usage analysis of CDR3 amino acid clonotypes. COPE and FqMerger were used to merge the filtered high-quality paired reads into contigs. BLAST was used to align contigs to the IMGT TRBV, TRBD and TRBJ reference genes, and CDR3 was defined following IMGT. Clonotypes above 0.1% frequency were classified as highly expanded clones. Shannon entropy served as the measure of repertoire diversity, while the Gini coefficient captured V-J evenness. Public clonotypes were defined as clonotypes shared by more than one individual. TCRdb redid the processing of the public reads, applying fastp at Q25 and MiXCR, and retained in-frame beta chains. Every CDR3 protein is listed once, alongside the most common genes and DNA of its rows. TCRdb, rather than the study authors, made the V and J calls. The sample includes around 460,000 distinct CDR3 sequences, with roughly 21% observed a single time. 7% to 9% of the sample is in the top ten clones.

Reading the label with the study, this specimen's time point is: persistent/refractory GD, antithyroid drugs over 5 years with positive TRAb. RNA was extracted from PBMCs in TRIzol for both TCR sequencing and RNA sequencing. The diagnosis of Graves' disease followed American Thyroid Association guidelines. Patients for the study were recruited at an endocrinology department in Xi'an, China. Each patient gave approximately 9 milliliters of peripheral blood, collected in an EDTA anticoagulant tube. PBMCs were isolated by Ficoll Paque Plus density gradient separation without further T cell sorting. RNA quality was checked with an Agilent 2100 Bioanalyzer and agarose gel, and concentration with a NanoDrop 2000. Broader findings and caveats from the paper: Only the TCR beta chain was sequenced and analyzed. The authors noted that the small sample size was a limitation that may lower accuracy. Persistent Graves' disease patients showed lower TCR Shannon entropy and fewer highly expanded clones than newly diagnosed patients, suggesting clonal expansion. A larger number of public clonotypes was shared among persistent patients (approximately 3,000) than among newly diagnosed patients (approximately 930). Preferential use of TRBV28, TRBJ1-2 and TRBJ2-5 was observed in persistent disease, whereas TRBV20-1 and TRBJ2-1 were favored in newly diagnosed disease. Because the primary lesion, thyroid tissue, could not be accessed, the study looked at peripheral blood alone.

The sample in question was peripheral blood mononuclear cells (PBMCs), obtained when the disease was refractory, from a patient treated with antithyroid drugs. This TCR came from a female donor with Graves disease. Recombination connected TRBV6-5 to TRBJ2-5; the D gene assignment is ambiguous. The DNA sequence reads TGTGCCAGCAGCTACACCGGGACCCAGTACTTC. Its protein is CASSYTGTQYF.